Listed below are T cell receptor beta chains from one sample, sequenced in a study of T cell responses to AZD1222 COVID-19 vaccine. The method was immunoSEQ multiplex PCR; TCRdb's version includes in-frame clones alone and lacks a portion of them. The sample records about 150,000 clones, nearly 90% being singletons. The sample in question was peripheral blood, obtained 28 days after the second dose of the MenACWY control vaccine. All receptors derive from an adult who received the MenACWY meningococcal vaccine as a control. Both conserved end residues are part of each CDR3. A D gene is named only where the DNA matches it firmly. Only part of the rows carry a size: once, few, many, or a class if the clone is expanded.

cdr3_nt: TGTGCCAGCAGCGAGGAACTTAAAAACATTCAGTACTTC
cdr3_aa: CASSEELKNIQYF
clone_size: NA
d_call: NA
v_call: TRBV3-1/TRBV3-2
cdr3_length: 13
j_call: TRBJ2-4

cdr3_nt: TGTGCCAGCTCGGACGGGACCTTTTACGAGCAGTACTTC
cdr3_aa: CASSDGTFYEQYF
clone_size: NA
d_call: NA
v_call: TRBV18
cdr3_length: 13
j_call: TRBJ2-7

cdr3_nt: TGTGCCACCAGGGGGCCCGCCAATGAAAAACTGTTTTTT
cdr3_aa: CATRGPANEKLFF
clone_size: NA
d_call: TRBD1
v_call: TRBV6-5
cdr3_length: 13
j_call: TRBJ1-4

cdr3_nt: TGTGCCAGCAGCCAAGTGGGGGGTAGTAGGTACGAGCAGTACTTC
cdr3_aa: CASSQVGGSRYEQYF
clone_size: NA
d_call: NA
v_call: TRBV3-1/TRBV3-2
cdr3_length: 15
j_call: TRBJ2-7

cdr3_nt: TGTGCCAGCAGGACCACCCGCACAGATACGCAGTATTTT
cdr3_aa: CASRTTRTDTQYF
clone_size: NA
d_call: NA
v_call: TRBV6-1
cdr3_length: 13
j_call: TRBJ2-3

cdr3_nt: TGCGCCAGCAGCCAAGACAGGGACCCCACAGATACGCAGTATTTT
cdr3_aa: CASSQDRDPTDTQYF
clone_size: NA
d_call: NA
v_call: TRBV4-3
cdr3_length: 15
j_call: TRBJ2-3

cdr3_nt: TGTGCCAGCAGCCTACAGGGCTTCACTGAAGCTTTCTTT
cdr3_aa: CASSLQGFTEAFF
clone_size: NA
d_call: NA
v_call: TRBV11-2
cdr3_length: 13
j_call: TRBJ1-1

cdr3_nt: TGTGCCAGCATCCCCGGGACAGGGATCTACAATGAGCAGTTCTTC
cdr3_aa: CASIPGTGIYNEQFF
clone_size: NA
d_call: NA
v_call: TRBV21-1
cdr3_length: 15
j_call: TRBJ2-1

cdr3_nt: TGCGCCAGCAGTGGAGGGGGCAATCAGCCCCAGCATTTT
cdr3_aa: CASSGGGNQPQHF
clone_size: NA
d_call: NA
v_call: TRBV10-2
cdr3_length: 13
j_call: TRBJ1-5

cdr3_nt: TGCGCCAGCAGCCATTCCAGGGATGATGAAAAACTGTTTTTT
cdr3_aa: CASSHSRDDEKLFF
clone_size: NA
d_call: NA
v_call: TRBV5-1
cdr3_length: 14
j_call: TRBJ1-4

cdr3_nt: TGTGCCAGCAGCTGGGGACAGGGGAACACTGAAGCTTTCTTT
cdr3_aa: CASSWGQGNTEAFF
clone_size: NA
d_call: TRBD1
v_call: TRBV13
cdr3_length: 14
j_call: TRBJ1-1

cdr3_nt: TGCGCCAGCAGCCAAGAACCCCGCACCTATAATTCACCCCTCCACTTT
cdr3_aa: CASSQEPRTYNSPLHF
clone_size: NA
d_call: NA
v_call: TRBV4-3
cdr3_length: 16
j_call: TRBJ1-6

cdr3_nt: TGTGCCAGCAGTGTCAACACTTTGAACACCGGGGAGCTGTTTTTT
cdr3_aa: CASSVNTLNTGELFF
clone_size: once
d_call: NA
v_call: TRBV2
cdr3_length: 15
j_call: TRBJ2-2

cdr3_nt: TGCGCCAGCAGCACTCAGGGGGCCGCTAATGAAAAACTGTTTTTT
cdr3_aa: CASSTQGAANEKLFF
clone_size: NA
d_call: TRBD1
v_call: TRBV5-1
cdr3_length: 15
j_call: TRBJ1-4

cdr3_nt: TGTGCCAGCCGGGGGGGAGGAACTGGAAACACCATATATTTT
cdr3_aa: CASRGGGTGNTIYF
clone_size: NA
d_call: NA
v_call: TRBV2
cdr3_length: 14
j_call: TRBJ1-3

cdr3_nt: TGTGCCATCAGTGAGTCTGCGGGAGGGCTCTACGAGCAGTACTTC
cdr3_aa: CAISESAGGLYEQYF
clone_size: NA
d_call: TRBD2
v_call: TRBV10-3
cdr3_length: 15
j_call: TRBJ2-7

cdr3_nt: TGCGCCAGCAGCCGAGACAGTAATAATGAAAAACTGTTTTTT
cdr3_aa: CASSRDSNNEKLFF
clone_size: NA
d_call: NA
v_call: TRBV5-1
cdr3_length: 14
j_call: TRBJ1-4

cdr3_nt: TGTGCCAGCAGCCGGGGACAGGGTTGGGCTGAAGCTTTCTTT
cdr3_aa: CASSRGQGWAEAFF
clone_size: NA
d_call: TRBD1
v_call: TRBV7-9
cdr3_length: 14
j_call: TRBJ1-1

cdr3_nt: TGTGCCACCAGTGATCCGACACCCAGGGGCAATCAGCCCCAGCATTTT
cdr3_aa: CATSDPTPRGNQPQHF
clone_size: NA
d_call: NA
v_call: TRBV24-1
cdr3_length: 16
j_call: TRBJ1-5

cdr3_nt: TGTGCCAGTAGCGACAGGGGAAACACTGAAGCTTTCTTT
cdr3_aa: CASSDRGNTEAFF
clone_size: NA
d_call: TRBD1
v_call: TRBV19
cdr3_length: 13
j_call: TRBJ1-1

cdr3_nt: TGTGCCAGCAGTGAGCACAGGGGTGGAGCTTTCTTT
cdr3_aa: CASSEHRGGAFF
clone_size: NA
d_call: TRBD1
v_call: TRBV2
cdr3_length: 12
j_call: TRBJ1-1

cdr3_nt: TGTGCCAGCAGCCCCGGGACTAGCGGGAGGGAAGAGACCCAGTACTTC
cdr3_aa: CASSPGTSGREETQYF
clone_size: many
d_call: TRBD2
v_call: TRBV2
cdr3_length: 16
j_call: TRBJ2-5

cdr3_nt: TGTGCCAGCAGCGTAGTTGAAAGGGCTAGCTACTATGGCTACACCTTC
cdr3_aa: CASSVVERASYYGYTF
clone_size: NA
d_call: NA
v_call: TRBV9
cdr3_length: 16
j_call: TRBJ1-2

cdr3_nt: TGTGCCATCAGCCGACCGACAGGGGCAACTGGAAACACCATATATTTT
cdr3_aa: CAISRPTGATGNTIYF
clone_size: NA
d_call: TRBD1
v_call: TRBV10-3
cdr3_length: 16
j_call: TRBJ1-3

cdr3_nt: TGCAGCGTCCAGACCGTCCAGGGGATCAATCAGCCCCAGCATTTT
cdr3_aa: CSVQTVQGINQPQHF
clone_size: NA
d_call: NA
v_call: TRBV29-1
cdr3_length: 15
j_call: TRBJ1-5

cdr3_nt: TGTGCCAGCAGCCGTCCTGGGGACACCGGGGAGCTGTTTTTT
cdr3_aa: CASSRPGDTGELFF
clone_size: NA
d_call: NA
v_call: TRBV7-6
cdr3_length: 14
j_call: TRBJ2-2

cdr3_nt: TGTGCCAGTAGTATACAGGGGGTAGATACAGATACGCAGTATTTT
cdr3_aa: CASSIQGVDTDTQYF
clone_size: NA
d_call: TRBD1
v_call: TRBV19
cdr3_length: 15
j_call: TRBJ2-3

cdr3_nt: TGCGCCAGCAGCCCCATTCCTGGGAGCGGTGGCTACACCTTC
cdr3_aa: CASSPIPGSGGYTF
clone_size: NA
d_call: NA
v_call: TRBV4-1
cdr3_length: 14
j_call: TRBJ1-2

cdr3_nt: TGTGCCAGCCGAACCCGGAACAGGGGAATCACTGAAGCTTTCTTT
cdr3_aa: CASRTRNRGITEAFF
clone_size: NA
d_call: TRBD1
v_call: TRBV2
cdr3_length: 15
j_call: TRBJ1-1

cdr3_nt: TGTGCCACCAGGGACAAGGATGGGGGCCCAGATACGCAGTATTTT
cdr3_aa: CATRDKDGGPDTQYF
clone_size: NA
d_call: NA
v_call: TRBV24-1
cdr3_length: 15
j_call: TRBJ2-3

cdr3_nt: TGCGCCAGCAGCGCCCAACTAGCGGAGGGGTATCAGCAGTACTTC
cdr3_aa: CASSAQLAEGYQQYF
clone_size: NA
d_call: TRBD2
v_call: TRBV5-1
cdr3_length: 15
j_call: TRBJ2-7

cdr3_nt: TGCGCCAGCAGCCAAGACGTAACCACAGGAGGAAAACTGTTTTTT
cdr3_aa: CASSQDVTTGGKLFF
clone_size: NA
d_call: NA
v_call: TRBV4-3
cdr3_length: 15
j_call: TRBJ1-4

cdr3_nt: TGTGCCAGCAGCCAAGTCGGGGCCACAGATACGCAGTATTTT
cdr3_aa: CASSQVGATDTQYF
clone_size: NA
d_call: NA
v_call: TRBV3-1/TRBV3-2
cdr3_length: 14
j_call: TRBJ2-3

cdr3_nt: TGTGCCAGTAGGGTAGGGGTGACTGAAGCTTTCTTT
cdr3_aa: CASRVGVTEAFF
clone_size: NA
d_call: NA
v_call: TRBV19
cdr3_length: 12
j_call: TRBJ1-1

cdr3_nt: TGTGCCAGCAGCCCCGTGAGGTTCAATCAGCCCCAGCATTTT
cdr3_aa: CASSPVRFNQPQHF
clone_size: NA
d_call: NA
v_call: TRBV6-2/TRBV6-3
cdr3_length: 14
j_call: TRBJ1-5

cdr3_nt: TGTGCCAGCAGTGAATCCGGGCTTCTACGATCCTACGAGCAGTACTTC
cdr3_aa: CASSESGLLRSYEQYF
clone_size: NA
d_call: NA
v_call: TRBV25-1
cdr3_length: 16
j_call: TRBJ2-7

cdr3_nt: TGCGCCAGCAGCCAAGATGAGGGCAAAAACATTCAGTACTTC
cdr3_aa: CASSQDEGKNIQYF
clone_size: NA
d_call: NA
v_call: TRBV4-3
cdr3_length: 14
j_call: TRBJ2-4

cdr3_nt: TGTGCCAGCAGCCAAGTTATGGGTCAGGGCACCTATGGCTACACCTTC
cdr3_aa: CASSQVMGQGTYGYTF
clone_size: NA
d_call: NA
v_call: TRBV4-2
cdr3_length: 16
j_call: TRBJ1-2

cdr3_nt: TGTGCCAGCAGCCCCGGGGCACAAGCTAACTATGGCTACACCTTC
cdr3_aa: CASSPGAQANYGYTF
clone_size: NA
d_call: NA
v_call: TRBV9
cdr3_length: 15
j_call: TRBJ1-2

cdr3_nt: TGTGCCAGCAGCTTGGGCCGGGGCACAGATACGCAGTATTTT
cdr3_aa: CASSLGRGTDTQYF
clone_size: NA
d_call: NA
v_call: TRBV5-5
cdr3_length: 14
j_call: TRBJ2-3

cdr3_nt: TGCAGTGCTAGTCCCCAAGCCTGGACTAGCGGGAGGGCCGATACGCAGTATTTT
cdr3_aa: CSASPQAWTSGRADTQYF
clone_size: NA
d_call: TRBD2
v_call: TRBV20-1
cdr3_length: 18
j_call: TRBJ2-3

cdr3_nt: TGTGCCAGCAGCTTAGACTCAAACCGGGACACGGCTAATAATTCACCCCTCCACTTT
cdr3_aa: CASSLDSNRDTANNSPLHF
clone_size: NA
d_call: NA
v_call: TRBV7-2
cdr3_length: 19
j_call: TRBJ1-6

cdr3_nt: TGTGCCAGCAGCTTAGGGACCGTCGGCGGAGCTTTCTTT
cdr3_aa: CASSLGTVGGAFF
clone_size: NA
d_call: NA
v_call: TRBV11-2
cdr3_length: 13
j_call: TRBJ1-1

cdr3_nt: TGTGCCAGCAGCTTGAACAAGTTGTACGAGCAGTACTTC
cdr3_aa: CASSLNKLYEQYF
clone_size: NA
d_call: NA
v_call: TRBV7-2
cdr3_length: 13
j_call: TRBJ2-7

cdr3_nt: TGCGCCAGCAGTTTGTCGCGGGGGAGTTTCCTGAACACTGAAGCTTTCTTT
cdr3_aa: CASSLSRGSFLNTEAFF
clone_size: NA
d_call: NA
v_call: TRBV5-1
cdr3_length: 17
j_call: TRBJ1-1

cdr3_nt: TGTGCCAGCAGCGTCGCAACAGCGGGTTCACCCCTCCACTTT
cdr3_aa: CASSVATAGSPLHF
clone_size: NA
d_call: NA
v_call: TRBV9
cdr3_length: 14
j_call: TRBJ1-6